Shown below are 13 T cell receptor beta chains from a single sample sequenced in a study of metastatic and nonmetastatic thyroid tumors. TCRdb re-clonotyped the PCR reads through MiXCR. The profile shows approximately 9,700 clones, roughly 30% of them singletons. Each patient came to thyroid surgery without any prior treatment (of any kind). Specimen: tumor tissue. These receptors all come from a female donor with papillary thyroid cancer or a benign thyroid nodule (not recorded which). Some clones in this sample may be carry-over from other donors' samples.

For this clone: This CDR3 fails to terminate in the conserved phenylalanine or tryptophan, so it likely reflects a read error. The rearrangement links TRBV29-1 to TRBJ2-7, with 11 bases that match TRBD1. The germline V gene encodes CDR1 SQVTM and CDR2 ANQGSEA. CDR3 length: 13 amino acids. CDR3 sequence (DNA): TGCATCGCCGAGGGACAGGGGGTCCACGAGCAGTACCTC. Its translation is CIAEGQGVHEQYL.

This clone was counted a few times. The V and J genes are TRBV6-1 and TRBJ2-2; 10 bases are a match to TRBD2. Trimming took 3 bases from V and 8 from J; bases not matched to a gene: 9. CDR3 length equals 16 residues. Germline V gene sequence: CDR1 MNHNS, CDR2 SASEGT. The CDR3 sequence is CASSESGLACLGELFF. The DNA for the CDR3 is TGTGCCAGCAGTGAGTCGGGACTAGCGTGTTTGGGGGAGCTGTTTTTT.

Ten or more counts support this clone. This sample also contains other DNA sequences that code for the same CDR3. The V and J genes are TRBV7-3 and TRBJ2-1; 9 nucleotides match TRBD1. CDR1 is SGHTA, CDR2 FQGTGA, per germline. The CDR3 length is 17 residues. V shed 4 bases and J 8 bases; nucleotides not matched to a gene: 15. The CDR3 bases are TGTGCCAGCAGCTCTGGCTTGGACAGGGGCCCGCGGGATGAGCAGTTCTTC. Protein product: CASSSGLDRGPRDEQFF.

This clone is judged medium-sized. V and J are TRBV20-1 and TRBJ1-2; possibly TRBD1 for D (5 bases). CDR1 and CDR2 (germline): DFQATT, SNEGSKA (reference sequence). V lost 4 bases, J lost 1 base, and 19 bases lay in between. The CDR3 covers 16 residues. The CDR3 DNA is TGCAGTGCTAACATCCAGAACCCAGGGTATAACTATGGCTACACCTTC. This gives the protein CSANIQNPGYNYGYTF.

The genes are TRBV9 and TRBJ2-1; 11 nucleotides align to TRBD2. The CDR3 has 16 amino acids. Germline V gene data show CDR1 as SGDLS and CDR2 as YYNGEE. V shed 0 bases, J shed 5 bases, and the junction held 4 bases outside the gene matches. CDR3 loop: CASSVGGTSGHNEQFF. The DNA of the CDR3 is TGTGCCAGCAGCGTAGGGGGGACTAGCGGTCACAATGAGCAGTTCTTC.

The chain couples TRBV6-1 to TRBJ1-6; D remains ambiguous. The CDR3 totals 15 residues. Trimming took 2 bases from V and 7 from J, leaving 12 bases between them. Looked up from germline, CDR1 is MNHNS and CDR2 is SASEGT. The CDR3 protein is CASSEISNPNSPLHF. Written as DNA, the CDR3 is TGTGCCAGCAGTGAAATAAGCAACCCAAATTCACCCCTCCACTTT.

By frequency in the sample, this clone is medium-sized. CDR3 nucleotides: TGCAGTGCCCTTAGAGCGGGAAACACAGATACGCAGTATTTT. Translated: CSALRAGNTDTQYF. J is TRBJ2-3 and V is TRBV20-1; TRBD2 agrees at 7 bases. The V gene end was trimmed by 6 bases and the J gene end by 2 bases; junction bases not matched to a gene: 8. Germline lookup yields CDR1 DFQATT and CDR2 SNEGSKA (reference sequence). The CDR3 totals 14 residues.

This CDR3 is CSARDWGDLMNTEAFF. CDR3 in DNA: TGCAGTGCTAGAGATTGGGGCGACCTCATGAACACTGAAGCTTTCTTT. The chain couples TRBV20-1 to TRBJ1-1; weak D call: TRBD1 (5 bases). Germline V CDR1 and CDR2: DFQATT, SNEGSKA (reference sequence). This CDR3 has 16 amino acids. Trimming shortened V by 0 bases and J by 0 bases, and 14 bases separated the two germline ends.

In its sample, this clone was seen many times. This may come from a read error, since a much larger clone is one base off. The chain couples TRBV5-1 to TRBJ2-1; no reliable D call. V was trimmed by 1 base and J by 3 bases, leaving 17 bases between them. This CDR3 spans 17 amino acids. Germline assignment: CDR1 SGHRS and CDR2 YFSETQ. The CDR3 reads CASSLLSSSPFYNEQFF. The CDR3 coding sequence is TGCGCCAGCAGCTTGCTGTCCTCCAGCCCTTTCTACAATGAGCAGTTCTTC.

This clone was recorded a few times. Germline is not matched at one junction end, which may reflect a read error. The V call is TRBV6-1, the J call TRBJ2-1; 11 bases agree with TRBD2. This CDR3 comprises 16 residues. Per the germline V gene, CDR1 is MNHNS and CDR2 is SASEGT. CDR3 protein: CASSRLAGFPFNERFF. The DNA of the CDR3 is TGTGCCAGCAGTCGACTAGCGGGATTCCCCTTCAATGAGCGGTTCTTC.

This clone was counted only a few times. The rearrangement uses TRBV2 and TRBJ1-5; no firm D call. Germline assignment: CDR1 SNHLY and CDR2 FYNNEI. The CDR3 has 14 residues. The V end lost 5 bases, the J end lost 0 bases, and 8 bases lay between the germline ends. The chain's CDR3 is CASSTTYSNQPQHF. For the CDR3, the DNA is TGTGCCAGCAGTACGACATATAGCAATCAGCCCCAGCATTTT.

This clone was observed a few times. The J gene is TRBJ2-7, the V gene TRBV6-1; a weak D match, TRBD2 (6 bases). Trimming shortened V by 7 bases and J by 1 base, and 14 bases separated the two germline ends. Germline loops: CDR1 MNHNS, CDR2 SASEGT. This CDR3 is built from 14 residues. This CDR3 reads CASMGQEGSYEQYF. CDR3 coding DNA: TGTGCCAGCATGGGCCAGGAGGGGTCCTACGAGCAGTACTTC.

This sequence joins TRBV30 and TRBJ2-7; 8 bases map to TRBD1. J gave up 4 bases and V 1 base, and 6 bases lay outside the gene matches. Germline loops: CDR1 GTSNPN, CDR2 SVGIG (reference sequence). This CDR3 has 14 residues. The chain's CDR3 is CAWSDGTGDYEQYF. The CDR3 nucleotides are TGTGCCTGGAGTGACGGGACAGGAGATTACGAGCAGTACTTC.